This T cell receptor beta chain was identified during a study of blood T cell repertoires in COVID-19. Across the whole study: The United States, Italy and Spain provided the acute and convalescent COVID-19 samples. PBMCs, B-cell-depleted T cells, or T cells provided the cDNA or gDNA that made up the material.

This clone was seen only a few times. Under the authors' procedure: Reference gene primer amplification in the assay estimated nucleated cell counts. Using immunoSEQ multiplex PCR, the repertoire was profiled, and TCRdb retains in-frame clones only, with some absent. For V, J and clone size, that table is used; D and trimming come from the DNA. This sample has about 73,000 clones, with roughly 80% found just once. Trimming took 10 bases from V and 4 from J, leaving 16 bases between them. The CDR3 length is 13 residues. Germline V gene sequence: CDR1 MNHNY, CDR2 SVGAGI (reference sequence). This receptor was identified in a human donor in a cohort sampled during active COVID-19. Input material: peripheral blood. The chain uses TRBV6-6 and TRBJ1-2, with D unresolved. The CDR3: CATNPSGVYGYTF. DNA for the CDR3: TGTGCCACCAACCCATCCGGGGTCTATGGCTACACCTTC.